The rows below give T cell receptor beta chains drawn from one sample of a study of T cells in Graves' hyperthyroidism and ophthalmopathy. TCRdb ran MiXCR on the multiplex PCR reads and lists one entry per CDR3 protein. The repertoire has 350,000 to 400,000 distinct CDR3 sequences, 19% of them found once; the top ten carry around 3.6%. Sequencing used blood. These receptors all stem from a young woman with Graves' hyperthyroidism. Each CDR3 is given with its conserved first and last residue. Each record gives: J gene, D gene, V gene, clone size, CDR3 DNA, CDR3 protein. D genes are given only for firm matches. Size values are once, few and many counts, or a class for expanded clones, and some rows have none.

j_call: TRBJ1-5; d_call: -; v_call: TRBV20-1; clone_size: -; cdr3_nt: TGCAGTACAGGGAAGGGTCAGCCCCAGCATTTT; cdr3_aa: CSTGKGQPQHF
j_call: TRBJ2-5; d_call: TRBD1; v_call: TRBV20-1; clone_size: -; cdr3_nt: TGCAGTGCAGAGGGACAGATCCAAGAGACCCAGTACTTC; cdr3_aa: CSAEGQIQETQYF
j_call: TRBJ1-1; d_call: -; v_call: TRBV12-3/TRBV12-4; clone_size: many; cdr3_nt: TGTGCCAGCAAGTTAGACAGAACATTGAACACTGAAGCTTTCTTT; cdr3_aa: CASKLDRTLNTEAFF
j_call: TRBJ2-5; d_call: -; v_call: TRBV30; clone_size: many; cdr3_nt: TGTGCCTGGAACGCCGGTCTGCAAGAGACCCAGTACTTC; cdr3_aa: CAWNAGLQETQYF
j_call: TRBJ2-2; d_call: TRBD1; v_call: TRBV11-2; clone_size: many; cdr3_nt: TGTGCCAGCACCATGATCGGACAGGGGGACACCGGGGAGCTGTTTTTT; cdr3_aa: CASTMIGQGDTGELFF
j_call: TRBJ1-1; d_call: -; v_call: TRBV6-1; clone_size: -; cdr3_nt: TGTGCCAGCAGGTCGGGGGCGCAGAACACTGAAGCTTTCTTT; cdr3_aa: CASRSGAQNTEAFF
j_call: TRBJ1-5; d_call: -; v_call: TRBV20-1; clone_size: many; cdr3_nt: TGCAGTGCCGCGGATGGGTGGGGAAGGCATCAGCCCCAGCATTTT; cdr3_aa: CSAADGWGRHQPQHF
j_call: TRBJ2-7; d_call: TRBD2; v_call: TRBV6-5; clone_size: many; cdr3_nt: TGTGCCAGCAGCCCGGGACTAGAAAGGAGAGAGCAGTACTTC; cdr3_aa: CASSPGLERREQYF
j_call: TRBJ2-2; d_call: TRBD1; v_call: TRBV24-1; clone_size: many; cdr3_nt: TGTGCCACCAGTACCACAGGGGCCCGTGGGACCGGGGAGCTGTTTTTT; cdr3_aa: CATSTTGARGTGELFF
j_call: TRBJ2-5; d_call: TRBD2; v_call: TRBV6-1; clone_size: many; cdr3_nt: TGTGCCAGCAGTGAAGCGCGAGCGGGGGGTCGGGAGACCCAGTACTTC; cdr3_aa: CASSEARAGGRETQYF
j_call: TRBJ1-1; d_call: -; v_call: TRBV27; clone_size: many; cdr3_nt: TGTGCCAGCGGCCGACTGGACACTGAAGCTTTCTTT; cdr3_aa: CASGRLDTEAFF
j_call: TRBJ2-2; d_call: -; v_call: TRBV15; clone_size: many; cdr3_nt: TGTGCCACAGGCGGGTACACCGGGGAGCTGTTTTTT; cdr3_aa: CATGGYTGELFF
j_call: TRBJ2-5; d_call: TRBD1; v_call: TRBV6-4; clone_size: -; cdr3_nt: TGTGCCAGCTCTAGGGGTGGGACAGGGGGAAAGACCCAGTACTTC; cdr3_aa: CASSRGGTGGKTQYF
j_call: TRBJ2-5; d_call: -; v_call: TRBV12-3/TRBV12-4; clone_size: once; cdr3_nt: TGTGCCAGCGCGGGGTCGGTGGAGACCCAGTACTTC; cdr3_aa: CASAGSVETQYF
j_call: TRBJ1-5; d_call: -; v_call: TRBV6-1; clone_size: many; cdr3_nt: TGTGCCAGCAGCCCTTTAGCTGGTAGCAATCAGCCCCAGCATTTT; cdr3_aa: CASSPLAGSNQPQHF
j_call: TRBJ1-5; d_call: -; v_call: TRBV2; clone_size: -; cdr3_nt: TGTGCCAGCAGGTATGGGGGTCTAGCGGATCAGCCCCAGCATTTT; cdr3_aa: CASRYGGLADQPQHF
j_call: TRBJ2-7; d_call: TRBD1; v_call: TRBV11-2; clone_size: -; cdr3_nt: TGTGCCAGCACTACCGGGACAGGGAGCAACGAGCAGTACTTC; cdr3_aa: CASTTGTGSNEQYF
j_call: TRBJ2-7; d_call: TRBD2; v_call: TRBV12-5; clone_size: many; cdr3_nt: TGTGCTAGACATGGACTAGCGGGGTCTCACTACGAGCAGTACTTC; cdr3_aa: CARHGLAGSHYEQYF
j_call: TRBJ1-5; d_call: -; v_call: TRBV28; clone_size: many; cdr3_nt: TGTGCCAGCAGTTTTAGCAATCAGCCCCAGCATTTT; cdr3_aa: CASSFSNQPQHF
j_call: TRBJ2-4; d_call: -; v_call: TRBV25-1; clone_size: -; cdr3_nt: TGTGCCAGCAGGTCTACAGGGAGTTCGTCAAAAAACATTAAGTACTTC; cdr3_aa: CASRSTGSSSKNIKYF
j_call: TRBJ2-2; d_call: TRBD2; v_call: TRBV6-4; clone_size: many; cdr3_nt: TGTGCCAGCAAGACTAGCGGGGGGGCCGGTGCCGGGGAGCTGTTTTTT; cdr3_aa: CASKTSGGAGAGELFF
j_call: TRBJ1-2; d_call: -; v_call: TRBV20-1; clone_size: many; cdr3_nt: TGCAGTTTACAGCCTTACAGTTCCTATGGCTACACCTTC; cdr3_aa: CSLQPYSSYGYTF
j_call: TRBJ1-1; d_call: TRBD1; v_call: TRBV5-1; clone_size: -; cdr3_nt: TGCGCCAGCAGCTTGGACCGCAGGGGGAGAAACACTGAAGCTTTCTTT; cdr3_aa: CASSLDRRGRNTEAFF
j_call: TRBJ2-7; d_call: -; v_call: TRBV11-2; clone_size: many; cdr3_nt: TGTGCCAGCAGCTTAGGGCAGGCGACCTACGAGCAGTACTTC; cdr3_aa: CASSLGQATYEQYF
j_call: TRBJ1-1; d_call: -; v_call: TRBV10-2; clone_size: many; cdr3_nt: TGCGCCAGCAGTGAGTCAGAATCTGGGGGTGAAGAAGCTTTCTTT; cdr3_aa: CASSESESGGEEAFF
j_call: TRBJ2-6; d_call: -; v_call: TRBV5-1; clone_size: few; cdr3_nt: TGCGCCAGCAGAGATAGGACGGCAAGCTCTGGGGCCAACGTCCTGACTTTC; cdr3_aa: CASRDRTASSGANVLTF
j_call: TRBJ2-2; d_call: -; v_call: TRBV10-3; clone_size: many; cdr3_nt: TGTGCCACCAGAGGGGGGGGCCGTAGGACCGGGGAGCTGTTTTTT; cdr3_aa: CATRGGGRRTGELFF
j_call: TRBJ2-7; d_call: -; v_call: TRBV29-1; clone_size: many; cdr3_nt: TGCAGCGTTGAGACTAGCTACGAGCAGTACTTC; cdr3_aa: CSVETSYEQYF
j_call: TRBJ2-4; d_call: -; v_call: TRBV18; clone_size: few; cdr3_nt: TGTGCCAGCTCACCAGACTGGGGGGACATTCAGTACTTC; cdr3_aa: CASSPDWGDIQYF
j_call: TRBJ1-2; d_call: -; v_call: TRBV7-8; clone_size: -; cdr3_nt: TGTGCCAGCAGCTTAACACAGTGGAACTATGGCTACACCTTC; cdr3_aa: CASSLTQWNYGYTF
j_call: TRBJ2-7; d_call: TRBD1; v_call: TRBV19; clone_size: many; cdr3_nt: TGTGCCAGTAGTAGCCACCGGGACAGGGGGTATGTCGAGCAGTACTTC; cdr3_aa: CASSSHRDRGYVEQYF
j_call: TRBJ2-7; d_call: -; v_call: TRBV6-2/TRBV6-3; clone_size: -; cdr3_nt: TGTGCCAGCAGCCTCATTGGGACCGTTTGGCCCGCCTACGAGCAGTACTTC; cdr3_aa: CASSLIGTVWPAYEQYF
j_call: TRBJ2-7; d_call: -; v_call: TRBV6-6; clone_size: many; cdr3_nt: TGTGCCAGCAGGAGAACAGGGCTCTACGAGCAGTACTTC; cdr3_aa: CASRRTGLYEQYF
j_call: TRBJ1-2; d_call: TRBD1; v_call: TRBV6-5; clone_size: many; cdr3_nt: TGTGCCAGCAGTCCTCGGGGTGGGGACAGTAGCTATGGCTACACCTTC; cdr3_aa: CASSPRGGDSSYGYTF
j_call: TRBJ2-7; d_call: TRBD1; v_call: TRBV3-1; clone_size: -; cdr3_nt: TGTGCCAGCAGACAGACAGGGGACAGGGGTTACGAGCAGTACTTC; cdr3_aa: CASRQTGDRGYEQYF
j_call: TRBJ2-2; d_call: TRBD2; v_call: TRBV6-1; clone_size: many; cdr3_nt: TGTGCCAGCAGTGATAGCGGGGGGGAGGGGGAGCTGTTTTTT; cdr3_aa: CASSDSGGEGELFF
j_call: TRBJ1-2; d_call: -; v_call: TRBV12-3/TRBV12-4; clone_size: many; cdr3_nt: TGTGCCAGCAGTTTAGGACGAATCGGCTATGGCTACACCTTC; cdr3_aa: CASSLGRIGYGYTF
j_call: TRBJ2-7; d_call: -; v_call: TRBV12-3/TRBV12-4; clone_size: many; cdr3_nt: TGTGCCAGCAGTCTATCCAGAGGCCTGGGTGAGCAGTACTTC; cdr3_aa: CASSLSRGLGEQYF
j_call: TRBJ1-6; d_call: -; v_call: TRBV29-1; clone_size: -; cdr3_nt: TGCAGCGTTCGGCTGGTCCGGGGAGTGGGAAATTCACCCCTCCACTTT; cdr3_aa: CSVRLVRGVGNSPLHF
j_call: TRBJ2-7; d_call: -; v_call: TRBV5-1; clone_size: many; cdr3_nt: TGCGCCAGCAGCTTGGTGACCGACCGCTACGAGCAGTACTTC; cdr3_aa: CASSLVTDRYEQYF
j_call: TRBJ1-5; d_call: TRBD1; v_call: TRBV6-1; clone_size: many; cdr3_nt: TGTGCCAGCAGTGAGGGGACAGGGGACCGAAGCCAGCCCCAGCATTTT; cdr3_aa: CASSEGTGDRSQPQHF
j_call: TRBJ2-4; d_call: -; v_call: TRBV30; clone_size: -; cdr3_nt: TGTGCCTGGGCAGGGTCTCTAGCCAAAAACATTCAGTACTTC; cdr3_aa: CAWAGSLAKNIQYF
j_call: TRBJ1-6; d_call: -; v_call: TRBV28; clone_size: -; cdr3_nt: TGTGCCAGCGCTGAACAGTCGTATAATTCACCCCTCCACTTT; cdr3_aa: CASAEQSYNSPLHF
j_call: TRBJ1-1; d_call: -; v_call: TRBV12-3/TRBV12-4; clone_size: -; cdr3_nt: TGTGCCAGCAGTAGACGGAGGACACAGTCCAACACTGAAGCTTTCTTT; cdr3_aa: CASSRRRTQSNTEAFF
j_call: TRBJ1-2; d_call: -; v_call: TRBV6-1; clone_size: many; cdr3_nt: TGTGCCAGCAGTGTACGGGGGTATGGCTACACCTTC; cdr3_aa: CASSVRGYGYTF
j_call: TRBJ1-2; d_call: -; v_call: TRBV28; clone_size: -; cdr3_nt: TGTGCCAGCACTCCTGGAACTAACTATGGCTACACCTTC; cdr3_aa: CASTPGTNYGYTF
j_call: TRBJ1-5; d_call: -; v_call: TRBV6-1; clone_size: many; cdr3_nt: TGTGCCACCGCACAGGGAATCGGCAATCAGCCCCAGCATTTT; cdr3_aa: CATAQGIGNQPQHF
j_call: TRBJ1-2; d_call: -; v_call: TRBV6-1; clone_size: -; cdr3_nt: TGTGCCAGCTCTAGGGAGAGGCAAGGTGGCTACACCTTC; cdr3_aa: CASSRERQGGYTF
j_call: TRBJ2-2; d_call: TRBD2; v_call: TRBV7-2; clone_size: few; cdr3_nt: TGTGCCAGCACTTTGACGGGGGGGCTCACCGGGGAGCTGTTTTTT; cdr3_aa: CASTLTGGLTGELFF
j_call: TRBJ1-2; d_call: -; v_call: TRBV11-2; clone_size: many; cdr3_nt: TGTGCCAGCAGCCCGACCGGGTCCCGGGCCTTATGGGGTGGCTACACCTTC; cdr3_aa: CASSPTGSRALWGGYTF
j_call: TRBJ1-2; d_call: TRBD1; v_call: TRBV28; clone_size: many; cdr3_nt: TGTGCCAGCAGTTTGTGGGGCAGGGGGTCGGGTGGCTACACCTTC; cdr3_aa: CASSLWGRGSGGYTF
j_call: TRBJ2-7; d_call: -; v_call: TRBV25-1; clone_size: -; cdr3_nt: TGTGCCAGCAGTGCAGATAGGGACGACTACGAGCAGTACTTC; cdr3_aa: CASSADRDDYEQYF
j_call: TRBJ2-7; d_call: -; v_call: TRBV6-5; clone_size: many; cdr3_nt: TGTGCCATCTCAAATAGAGGAAACGAGCAGTACTTC; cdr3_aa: CAISNRGNEQYF
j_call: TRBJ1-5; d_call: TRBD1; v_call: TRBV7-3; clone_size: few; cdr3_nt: TGTGCCAGCAGTTGGACAGGGGGCCCTAATCAGCCCCAGCATTTT; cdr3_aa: CASSWTGGPNQPQHF
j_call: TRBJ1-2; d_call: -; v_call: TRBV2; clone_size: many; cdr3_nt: TGTGCCAGCAGTGACCCCCAGAAATATGGCTACACCTTC; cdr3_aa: CASSDPQKYGYTF
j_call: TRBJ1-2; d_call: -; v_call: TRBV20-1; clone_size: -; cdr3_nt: TGCAGTGCTAGAGTCGACCAGGGCGGCTATGGCTACACCTTC; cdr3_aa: CSARVDQGGYGYTF
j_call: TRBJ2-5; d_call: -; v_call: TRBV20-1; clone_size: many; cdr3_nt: TGCAGTGCTAGCCGCCAGCAAGAGACCCAGTACTTC; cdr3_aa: CSASRQQETQYF
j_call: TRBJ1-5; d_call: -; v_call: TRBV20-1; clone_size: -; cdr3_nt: TGCAGTGCTTCAGGGGCGAGCAATCAGCCCCAGCATTTT; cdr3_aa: CSASGASNQPQHF
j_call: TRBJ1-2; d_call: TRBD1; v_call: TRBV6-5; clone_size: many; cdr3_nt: TGTGCCAGCACCTTTACCGGGACAGGAGGGCATGGCTACACCTTC; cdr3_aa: CASTFTGTGGHGYTF